This T cell receptor beta chain was recorded in a study of regulatory T cells in long-lasting Graves disease. The time point here: newly diagnosed GD, antithyroid drugs for less than 3 months. PBMC-derived RNA was used for the TCR library. CDR1 is LGHNA and CDR2 is YNFKEQ in the germline V gene. The J segment lost 9 bases and the V segment lost 4 bases, leaving 13 bases of the junction unmatched. The CDR3 is 17 amino acids. Study-level points and caveats: Under persistent disease, TRBV28, TRBJ1-2 and TRBJ2-5 were used preferentially.

This clonotype was counted a few times. Antigen specificity is unknown. Libraries of TCR beta came from iRepertoire HTBI primers plus Arm-PCR of CDR3 regions. How the authors handled the data: Sequenced samples collectively carried 62 TRBV and 14 TRBJ segments. TCRdb reanalysed the multiplex PCR reads using MiXCR and keeps one entry per CDR3 protein. These V and J calls originate from TCRdb's pipeline instead of the authors' own analysis. The sample includes hundreds of thousands of distinct CDR3 sequences, about a sixth of them seen just once. These same data were also listed under a study on T cells in Graves' hyperthyroidism and ophthalmopathy. This second study notes: The TCR CDR3 was amplified in a first-round RT-PCR using the HTBI primer set. A median about 7 months before onset, the model predicted ophthalmopathy.

This sample comprised peripheral blood mononuclear cells (PBMCs), obtained at new diagnosis, from a patient treated with antithyroid drugs. The V call is TRBV4-2, the J call TRBJ1-6, with 9 bases aligning to TRBD1. The source is a man aged 40-50 years with Graves disease. Here the CDR3 reads CASSLLPGDRVISPLHF. Written as DNA, the CDR3 is TGTGCCAGCAGCCTCCTCCCTGGGGACAGGGTGATTTCACCCCTCCACTTT.